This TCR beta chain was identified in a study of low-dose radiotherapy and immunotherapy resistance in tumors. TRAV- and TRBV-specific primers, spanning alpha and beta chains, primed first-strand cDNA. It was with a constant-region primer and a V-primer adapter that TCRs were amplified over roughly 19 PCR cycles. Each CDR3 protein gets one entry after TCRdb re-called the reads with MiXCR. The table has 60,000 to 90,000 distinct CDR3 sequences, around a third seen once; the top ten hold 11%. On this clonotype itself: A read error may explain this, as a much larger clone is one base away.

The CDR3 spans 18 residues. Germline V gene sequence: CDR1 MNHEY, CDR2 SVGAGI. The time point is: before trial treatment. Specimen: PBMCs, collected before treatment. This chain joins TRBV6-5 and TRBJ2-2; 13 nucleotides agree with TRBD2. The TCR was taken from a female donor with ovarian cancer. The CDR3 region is CASSFGLAGVTNTEELFF. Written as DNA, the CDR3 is TGTGCCAGCAGTTTCGGACTAGCGGGAGTGACGAACACCGAGGAGCTGTTTTTT.